This passage covers 14 T cell receptor beta chains from one sample sequenced in a study of blood T cells in healthy people across ages. For the second PCR, which ran for about 6 to 11 cycles, a sample-barcoded 5' primer and a J-beta primer mix were used. Via MiXCR, TCRdb re-called the 5' RACE reads, giving one row per CDR3 protein. The sample holds roughly 2 million distinct CDR3 sequences, around 48% seen once. The sequenced sample consisted of blood. The source of these receptors is a woman aged 40-49 years in good health.

V is TRBV16 and J is TRBJ2-7, with D perhaps TRBD2 (7 bases). This CDR3 contains 13 residues. V was clipped by 4 bases and J by 7 bases, with 14 bases between them. Germline V gene sequence: CDR1 KGHSY, CDR2 FQNENV. CDR3 DNA: TGTGCCAGCAGCCCCCCGCGGGGGCTGGAGCAGTACTTC. Amino acids: CASSPPRGLEQYF.

The chain links TRBV5-1 to TRBJ1-2, with TRBD1 identical over 9 bases. After removal of 4 bases from V and 1 base from J, the junction contained 5 bases not matched to a gene. Germline CDR1 SGHRS, CDR2 YFSETQ. This CDR3 comprises 15 residues. The CDR3 region has the DNA TGCGCCAGCAGCCCGGGGGACAGGGTTAACTATGGCTACACCTTC. Encoded protein: CASSPGDRVNYGYTF.

The chain has TRBV12-3 or TRBV12-4 and TRBJ1-2, with TRBD1 identical over 7 bases. After removal of 7 bases from V and 0 bases from J, the junction contained 5 bases not matched to a gene. CDR3 size: 14 residues. CDR3 nucleotides: TGTGCCAGCAAACAGGGGTCCGCTAACTATGGCTACACCTTC. Its protein product is CASKQGSANYGYTF.

The V call is TRBV20-1, the J call TRBJ2-3, with 12 bases aligning to TRBD2. V shed 6 bases and J 2 bases; nucleotides not matched to a gene: 6. CDR1 is DFQATT, CDR2 SNEGSKA, per germline (reference sequence). This CDR3 is built from 15 residues. CDR3 sequence (DNA): TGCAGTGCAATAGGACTAGCGGGATTCACAGATACGCAGTATTTT. This translates into CSAIGLAGFTDTQYF.

The chain has TRBV7-9 and TRBJ1-1, with D possibly being TRBD1 (6 bases). Deletions cut 8 bases from V and 3 bases from J, with 22 bases between. CDR3 size: 16 residues. Germline CDR1 is SEHNR and CDR2 is FQNEAQ (reference sequence). The CDR3 coding sequence is TGTGCCAGCGACGAAAGAACAGGGTCTGGGGACACTGAAGCTTTCTTT. Translated, it gives CASDERTGSGDTEAFF. Full variable domain (rest looked up from reference TRBV7-9 and TRBJ1-1): DTGVSQNPRHKITKRGQNVTFRCDPISEHNRLYWYRQTLGQGPEFLTYFQNEAQLEKSRLLSDRFSAERPKGSFSTLEIQRTEQGDSAMYLCASDERTGSGDTEAFFGQGTRLTVV.

The rearrangement links TRBV5-6 to TRBJ1-6; no clear D gene. Germline assignment: CDR1 SGHDT and CDR2 YYEEEE. Trimming cost V 2 bases and J 7 bases, with 16 bases left between them. This CDR3 is 16 amino acids long. DNA for the CDR3: TGTGCCAGCAGCTTAGCCCTCAGGAGCCGGAATTCACCCCTCCACTTT. Its translation: CASSLALRSRNSPLHF.

The V gene is TRBV27, the J gene TRBJ2-7; either TRBD1 or TRBD2 may supply D (6 bases each). The J call may be wrong; the DNA end is better matched by TRBJ2-5. The CDR3 loop spans 13 amino acids. Germline V CDR1 and CDR2: MNHEY, SMNVEV (reference sequence). CDR3 bases: TGTGCCAGCGGTAGGGGGGTCCGGGAGACCCAGTACTTC. This codes for CASGRGVRETQYF.

This clonotype was observed many times. V and J are TRBV20-1 and TRBJ2-3, with 7 bases that match TRBD2. Germline V gene sequence: CDR1 DFQATT, CDR2 SNEGSKA (reference sequence). J gave up 6 bases and V 0 bases, and 12 bases lay outside the gene matches. CDR3 length equals 16 residues. CDR3: CSARDRGGGESDTQYF. CDR3 nucleotides: TGCAGTGCTAGAGATCGGGGCGGGGGTGAATCGGATACGCAGTATTTT.

The chain joins TRBV3-1 to TRBJ1-2; D may be TRBD1 (6 bases). Germline V gene lookup returns CDR1 LGHDT and CDR2 YNNKEL (reference sequence). Trimming left V 4 bases short and J 4 bases short, with 16 bases between. CDR3 size: 15 residues. The CDR3 here is CASSPQRTATYGYTF. The DNA of the CDR3 is TGTGCCAGCAGCCCGCAAAGGACAGCGACCTATGGCTACACCTTC.

The chain recombines TRBV12-3 or TRBV12-4 with TRBJ2-3; 14 nucleotides line up with TRBD2. This CDR3 spans 19 amino acids. V lost 5 bases to trimming and J lost 0 bases; unmatched junction nucleotides: 10. The CDR3 here is CASSRGGTSGGASTDTQYF. CDR3 bases: TGTGCCAGCAGTCGCGGTGGGACTAGCGGGGGAGCTAGCACAGATACGCAGTATTTT.

The chain is built from TRBV12-3 or TRBV12-4 and TRBJ2-1; 9 bases agree with TRBD1. The CDR3 loop spans 14 amino acids. After removal of 8 bases from V and 8 bases from J, the junction contained 10 bases not matched to a gene. CDR3 sequence (DNA): TGTGCCAGCGACCGGGACAGGGTACCCCATGAGCAGTTCTTC. The encoded protein is CASDRDRVPHEQFF.

V and J are TRBV24-1 and TRBJ2-3; the D call may be TRBD1 or TRBD2 (5 bases each). V was shortened by 5 bases and J by 2 bases, with 13 bases between the two germline ends. This CDR3 is built from 15 residues. The germline V gene has CDR1 KGHDR and CDR2 SFDVKD. The CDR3 DNA is TGTGCCACCAGTGCCTGGGACGGCTCCACAGATACGCAGTATTTT. Its protein is CATSAWDGSTDTQYF.

The chain couples TRBV5-6 to TRBJ1-6; D is ambiguous. The germline CDR1 and CDR2 sequences are SGHDT and YYEEEE. Between the trimmed V and J ends, which lost 5 bases and 9 bases, there was a span of 12 bases. The CDR3 runs to 13 residues. Here the CDR3 reads CASRQYGISPLHF. The CDR3, as DNA: TGTGCCAGCAGACAATATGGGATTTCACCCCTCCACTTT.

The V gene is TRBV7-9, the J gene TRBJ2-1; weak D call: TRBD2 (7 bases). In germline, CDR1 is SEHNR, CDR2 FQNEAQ (reference sequence). This CDR3 region has 15 residues. The germline V and J ends were trimmed by 7 bases and 10 bases, with 23 bases remaining between them. Written as DNA, the CDR3 is TGTGCCAGCACCCGGGGGGCTATAGTGGCTGGGGAGCAGTTCTTC. Protein: CASTRGAIVAGEQFF.